Listed below are T cell receptor beta chains from one sample, sequenced in a study of regulatory T cells in long-lasting Graves disease. One entry per CDR3 protein, called by TCRdb with MiXCR from the multiplex PCR reads. Of 300,000 to 500,000 distinct CDR3 sequences in the sample, around 20% were seen once. The specimen was peripheral blood mononuclear cells (PBMCs), collected when the disease was refractory, from a patient treated with antithyroid drugs. All receptors derive from a female donor with Graves disease. Each CDR3 is given with its conserved first and last residue. The D gene is left open where the match is weak. Some rows mark clone size as missing; the rest say once, few, many or name a class of expanded clone.

.,many,TRBJ1-5,TRBV20-1,CSARGPDFNQPQHF,TGCAGTGCTAGGGGGCCCGACTTCAATCAGCCCCAGCATTTT
.,.,TRBJ1-1,TRBV3-1,CASSQDWADTEAFF,TGTGCCAGCAGCCAAGATTGGGCAGACACTGAAGCTTTCTTT
TRBD2,few,TRBJ2-4,TRBV20-1,CSASPGTSGSQYF,TGCAGTGCTAGTCCCGGGACTAGCGGCTCTCAGTACTTC
.,.,TRBJ1-3,TRBV3-1,CASNQVRSGNTIYF,TGTGCCAGCAACCAAGTGCGCTCTGGAAACACCATATATTTT
TRBD1,many,TRBJ2-7,TRBV7-6,CASSSDRVTHEQYF,TGTGCCAGCAGCTCGGACAGGGTAACGCACGAGCAGTACTTC
.,once,TRBJ2-3,TRBV7-6,CASSLAPQFPTDTQYF,TGTGCCAGCAGCTTAGCGCCCCAGTTTCCCACAGATACGCAGTATTTT
TRBD1,many,TRBJ1-1,TRBV7-9,CASSHRQGLRTEAFF,TGTGCCAGCAGCCACCGACAGGGGTTACGGACTGAAGCTTTCTTT
TRBD1,many,TRBJ1-4,TRBV20-1,CSASQGDLEKLFF,TGCAGTGCTAGCCAGGGGGACCTTGAAAAACTGTTTTTT
TRBD2,.,TRBJ2-5,TRBV13,CASSFALAGGRLEETQYF,TGTGCCAGCAGCTTTGCTCTAGCGGGAGGGCGCCTGGAAGAGACCCAGTACTTC
.,many,TRBJ1-4,TRBV2,CASSYGATLLRGEKLFF,TGTGCCAGCAGTTATGGGGCGACGCTGCTTCGGGGGGAAAAACTGTTTTTT
TRBD2,.,TRBJ2-7,TRBV20-1,CSARGAGGFRDEQYF,TGCAGTGCAAGGGGGGCGGGAGGCTTCAGGGACGAGCAGTACTTC
.,.,TRBJ2-1,TRBV6-2/TRBV6-3,CASSQGYNEQFF,TGTGCCAGCAGTCAGGGGTACAATGAGCAGTTCTTC
.,many,TRBJ2-6,TRBV28,CASSFGAGGANVLTF,TGTGCCAGCAGTTTTGGGGCCGGGGGGGCCAACGTCCTGACTTTC
TRBD1,many,TRBJ1-1,TRBV10-3,CAIRTGTGGTEAFF,TGTGCCATCAGAACCGGGACAGGGGGCACTGAAGCTTTCTTT
TRBD2,.,TRBJ2-4,TRBV7-9,CASSFTSGRNIQYF,TGTGCCAGCAGCTTCACTAGCGGGAGAAACATTCAGTACTTC
.,many,TRBJ2-5,TRBV28,CASSPGGLRRGTETQYF,TGTGCCAGCAGCCCTGGGGGACTTCGTCGGGGGACGGAGACCCAGTACTTC
.,few,TRBJ2-7,TRBV27,CASRGAGPLGEQYF,TGTGCCAGCAGGGGGGCAGGGCCCCTCGGGGAGCAGTACTTC
TRBD2,.,TRBJ2-2,TRBV12-3/TRBV12-4,CASRGPGGPNTGELFF,TGTGCCAGCAGGGGACCGGGGGGACCTAACACCGGGGAGCTGTTTTTT